These 30 T cell receptor beta chains were sequenced from one sample in a study of T-cell memory formation after mild COVID-19. TCRdb recomputed calls from the 5' RACE reads with MiXCR, one row per CDR3 protein. Of roughly 400,000 distinct CDR3 sequences in the sample, about a sixth are singletons; the top ten hold approximately 21%. Material for sequencing was PBMCs or a T cell subset sorted from them (not recorded which). These receptors were collected from a man in his late teens or twenties who had mild COVID-19 (a few samples of this study predate the infection). Cell type and time point are not known.

Many counts were recorded for this clonotype. This chain joins TRBV11-2 and TRBJ1-2; no reliable D call. Trimming shortened V by 1 base and J by 1 base, and 7 bases separated the two germline ends. The CDR3 is made up of 14 amino acids. Germline CDR1 SGHAT, CDR2 FQNNGV. The CDR3 bases are TGTGCCAGCAGCTTAGGAAACCTTAACTATGGCTACACCTTC. This gives the protein CASSLGNLNYGYTF.

In this sample, this clonotype turned up a few times. This chain joins TRBV7-9 and TRBJ1-1, with D possibly being TRBD1 (5 bases). The CDR3 has 11 residues. V was shortened by 5 bases and J by 8 bases, with 9 bases between the two germline ends. Germline V gene data show CDR1 as SEHNR and CDR2 as FQNEAQ (reference sequence). CDR3 protein: CASSPREEAFF. The CDR3 nucleotides are TGTGCCAGCAGCCCCAGGGAGGAAGCTTTCTTT.

This clonotype was detected many times. The chain combines TRBV12-3 or TRBV12-4 with TRBJ2-3; D uncertain. Trimming stripped 7 bases from V and 2 bases from J, with 4 bases between. CDR3 length: 11 amino acids. CDR3 in DNA: TGTGCCAGCACCAACACAGATACGCAGTATTTT. It specifies CASTNTDTQYF.

This clonotype was counted a few times. J is TRBJ2-5 and V is TRBV7-9, with D unresolved. CDR3 size: 12 residues. Germline V gives CDR1 SEHNR, CDR2 FQNEAQ (reference sequence). Trimming took 8 bases from V and 10 from J, leaving 17 bases between them. The CDR3 protein is CASAKRRLDQYF. Here the CDR3 DNA reads TGTGCCAGCGCTAAGCGCAGGTTGGACCAGTACTTC. The complete variable domain, with remaining parts taken from reference TRBV7-9 and TRBJ2-5, reads DTGVSQNPRHKITKRGQNVTFRCDPISEHNRLYWYRQTLGQGPEFLTYFQNEAQLEKSRLLSDRFSAERPKGSFSTLEIQRTEQGDSAMYLCASAKRRLDQYFGPGTRLLVL.

The chain combines TRBV15 with TRBJ2-7; 9 nucleotides agree with TRBD1. In germline, CDR1 is LNHNV, CDR2 YYDKDF (reference sequence). Germline trimming cut 11 bases from V and 2 bases from J; bases unmatched to any gene: 4. The CDR3 has 12 amino acids. Written as DNA, the CDR3 is TGTGCCCCGCGGGACAGGGCCTACGAGCAGTACGTC. This translates into CAPRDRAYEQYV.

The chain joins TRBV6-6 to TRBJ1-1; perhaps TRBD1 as D (5 bases). The germline gives CDR1 MNHNY, CDR2 SVGAGI (reference sequence). This CDR3 region has 15 residues. Trimming left V 5 bases short and J 0 bases short, with 13 bases between. Written as DNA, the CDR3 is TGTGCCAGCAGTGAGACAGCGCCCCTGAACACTGAAGCTTTCTTT. This translates into CASSETAPLNTEAFF.

The DNA of the CDR3 is TGCAGCGTTGCCTACGGGACAGAAGAGACCCAGTACTTC. Protein product: CSVAYGTEETQYF. The chain recombines TRBV29-1 with TRBJ2-5, with 7 bases identical to TRBD1. Germline lookup yields CDR1 SQVTM and CDR2 ANQGSEA. The CDR3 contains 13 residues. The V gene end was trimmed by 4 bases and the J gene end by 3 bases; junction bases not matched to a gene: 5.

V gene TRBV12-3 or TRBV12-4 combines with J gene TRBJ2-5; weak D call: TRBD1 (5 bases). Trimming shortened V by 5 bases and J by 3 bases, and 16 bases separated the two germline ends. This CDR3 contains 15 residues. The CDR3, as DNA: TGTGCCAGCAGTGACAACTTCAGGGTGGAAGAGACCCAGTACTTC. It codes for CASSDNFRVEETQYF.

In its sample, this clonotype was seen a few times. The chain has TRBV20-1 and TRBJ2-3, with 9 bases matching TRBD2. The ends lost 6 bases at V and 2 bases at J; junction bases unmatched: 9. The CDR3 totals 15 residues. Germline assignment: CDR1 DFQATT and CDR2 SNEGSKA (reference sequence). This chain's CDR3 is CSALHAGGATDTQYF. CDR3 nucleotides: TGCAGTGCCCTGCACGCGGGGGGGGCCACAGATACGCAGTATTTT.

This clonotype was seen more than once but under ten times. This chain links TRBV6-2 or TRBV6-3 with TRBJ2-1, with D unresolved. V was trimmed by 8 bases and J by 8 bases, leaving 7 bases between them. The germline V gene encodes CDR1 MNHEY and CDR2 SVGEGT. This CDR3 has 10 residues. The CDR3, as DNA: TGTGCCAGCGGAGAGTATGAGCAGTTCTTC. This gives the protein CASGEYEQFF.

V gene TRBV7-2 combines with J gene TRBJ2-1; 10 positions agree with TRBD2. Germline trimming cut 5 bases from V and 2 bases from J; bases unmatched to any gene: 12. This CDR3 is 18 amino acids long. Germline V gene lookup returns CDR1 SGHTA and CDR2 FQGNSA. The CDR3 nucleotides are TGTGCCAGCAGCCGACTAAGGACTAGCGGAGACACCTACAATGAGCAGTTCTTC. Its protein is CASSRLRTSGDTYNEQFF.

This clonotype has more than one count but fewer than ten. The chain combines TRBV5-1 with TRBJ2-1, with 9 bases fitting TRBD2. Germline V gives CDR1 SGHRS, CDR2 YFSETQ. The CDR3 has 15 residues. Trimming took 0 bases from V and 6 from J; bases not matched to a gene: 4. CDR3 region: CASSLAGAGGNEQFF. The CDR3 DNA follows: TGCGCCAGCAGCTTGGCTGGAGCGGGGGGCAATGAGCAGTTCTTC.

This clonotype has just a few counts. The V call is TRBV20-1, the J call TRBJ2-1, with D possibly TRBD1 on 5 matching bases. Deletions cut 5 bases from V and 7 bases from J, with 15 bases between. CDR3 length equals 13 residues. Germline CDR1 is DFQATT and CDR2 is SNEGSKA (reference sequence). CDR3 DNA sequence: TGCAGTGCTCAAGGGGTTTCAAAAAATGAGCAGTTCTTC. As protein: CSAQGVSKNEQFF.

This CDR3 is CASSSPRGGTDTQYF. The DNA of the CDR3 is TGTGCCAGCAGCTCTCCCCGCGGGGGCACAGATACGCAGTATTTT. The J gene is TRBJ2-3, the V gene TRBV5-6; perhaps TRBD2 as D (6 bases). CDR1 is SGHDT, CDR2 YYEEEE, per germline. The CDR3 spans 15 residues. V was cut by 3 bases and J by 1 base, with 12 bases left in between. Full variable domain (missing parts from reference TRBV5-6 and TRBJ2-3): DAGVTQSPTHLIKTRGQQVTLRCSPKSGHDTVSWYQQALGQGPQFIFQYYEEEERQRGNFPDRFSGHQFPNYSSELNVNALLLGDSALYLCASSSPRGGTDTQYFGPGTRLTVL.

The chain recombines TRBV25-1 with TRBJ2-5; D gene ambiguous. Trimming took off 1 base at V and 2 bases at J, with 11 bases between the two ends. This CDR3 has 15 residues. Germline V gene data show CDR1 as MGHDK and CDR2 as SYGVNS. CDR3 amino acids: CASSELTARQETQYF. In DNA form, the CDR3 reads TGTGCCAGCAGTGAATTAACAGCCCGACAAGAGACCCAGTACTTC.

J is TRBJ2-6 and V is TRBV4-3; D is unresolved. The germline V gene has CDR1 LGHNA and CDR2 YSLEER. CDR3 length equals 19 residues. The ends were cut back, 0 bases at V and 1 base at J, with 16 bases in the middle. The CDR3 DNA reads as TGCGCCAGCAGCCAAGAAGTCCCGAGAGGAAGATCTGGGGCCAACGTCCTGACTTTC. Amino acids: CASSQEVPRGRSGANVLTF.

This clonotype was seen more than once but under ten times. V is TRBV7-2 and J is TRBJ2-3, with D hard to call. Deletions cut 3 bases from V and 4 bases from J, with 11 bases between. The germline V gene encodes CDR1 SGHTA and CDR2 FQGNSA. The length of the CDR3 is 14 residues. This CDR3 reads CASSLGFVSDTQYF. CDR3 nucleotide sequence: TGTGCCAGCAGCTTGGGCTTTGTGTCAGATACGCAGTATTTT.

This clonotype has only a few counts. The chain is built from TRBV20-1 and TRBJ2-3, with 14 nucleotides matching TRBD2. J lost 3 bases, V lost 3 bases, and 2 bases had no gene match. The germline V gene encodes CDR1 DFQATT and CDR2 SNEGSKA (reference sequence). The CDR3 totals 15 residues. CDR3 amino acids: CSARGLAGATDTQYF. CDR3 sequence (DNA): TGCAGTGCTAGGGGACTAGCGGGGGCGACAGATACGCAGTATTTT.

There are a few counts of this clonotype. The rearrangement uses TRBV2 and TRBJ1-2; 9 nucleotides agree with TRBD1. Germline V lookup: CDR1 SNHLY, CDR2 FYNNEI. The CDR3 spans 14 residues. The V segment lost 5 bases and the J segment 5 bases; nucleotides outside the gene matches: 6. CDR3 protein: CASSQDRGRYGYTF. CDR3 in DNA: TGTGCCAGCAGTCAGGACAGGGGACGGTATGGCTACACCTTC.

In this sample, this clonotype turned up a few times. The chain is built from TRBV7-2 and TRBJ2-3, with D unclear. CDR1 is SGHTA, CDR2 FQGNSA, per germline. This CDR3 region has 12 residues. V shed 6 bases and J shed 10 bases, with 14 bases lying between them. CDR3 DNA: TGTGCCAGCAGTCCTCACGATTTAGCGCAGTATTTT. Protein product: CASSPHDLAQYF.

This chain connects TRBV6-5 to TRBJ2-6, with TRBD2 matching over 9 bases. J gave up 2 bases and V 6 bases, and 8 bases lay outside the gene matches. This CDR3 comprises 17 residues. Germline loops: CDR1 MNHEY, CDR2 SVGAGI. CDR3 region: CASSNEASGAGANVLTF. The CDR3 DNA reads as TGTGCCAGCAGCAACGAGGCTAGCGGGGCTGGGGCCAACGTCCTGACTTTC.

This clonotype was observed a few times. This chain joins TRBV14 and TRBJ2-1, with D possibly TRBD2 on 5 matching bases. CDR1 SGHDN and CDR2 FVKESK come from the germline V gene. V lost 4 bases and J lost 12, with 10 bases in between. There are 11 residues in the CDR3. CDR3 protein: CASSPGRGQFF. CDR3 nucleotide sequence: TGTGCCAGCAGCCCCGGACGGGGGCAGTTCTTC.

Ten or more counts support this clonotype. The J gene is TRBJ2-5, the V gene TRBV12-3 or TRBV12-4; the D call may be TRBD1 or TRBD2 (6 bases each). V lost 5 bases, J lost 2 bases, and 15 bases lay in between. CDR3 length: 15 residues. The CDR3 DNA reads TGTGCCAGCAGTGCCTTCGGGGGCCCACAAGAGACCCAGTACTTC. The encoded protein is CASSAFGGPQETQYF.

This clonotype was detected only a few times. The gene calls are TRBV3-1 and TRBJ2-1; 8 bases are shared with TRBD2. Trimming at V came to 6 bases and at J to 6 bases, leaving 7 bases not matched to a gene. This CDR3 contains 14 residues. Germline V gene data show CDR1 as LGHDT and CDR2 as YNNKEL (reference sequence). DNA for the CDR3: TGTGCCAGCAGGCCTGTCGGGGGGGGCAATGAGCAGTTCTTC. Amino acids: CASRPVGGGNEQFF.

This chain's CDR3 is CASRPSGGAEETQYF. CDR3 DNA sequence: TGTGCCAGCAGACCTAGCGGGGGGGCCGAAGAGACCCAGTACTTC. This chain links TRBV5-4 with TRBJ2-5; 12 bases are shared with TRBD2. This CDR3 spans 15 amino acids. With 5 bases clipped from V and 3 bases from J, the junction kept 5 bases outside the gene matches. Per germline, CDR1 SGHNT and CDR2 YYREEE (reference sequence).

This clonotype occurred a few times. The chain couples TRBV19 to TRBJ2-7; TRBD1 agrees at 11 bases. The CDR3 spans 13 residues. J lost 6 bases, V lost 9 bases, and 7 bases had no gene match. The germline CDR1 and CDR2 sequences are LNHDA and SQIVND (reference sequence). The CDR3 DNA follows: TGTGCCAGCGCCGGGACAGGGGGAGTCGAGCAGTACTTC. Its translation is CASAGTGGVEQYF.

This clonotype was seen a few times. This chain joins TRBV27 and TRBJ1-6; D possibly corresponds to TRBD1 (5 bases). This CDR3 contains 14 residues. Trimming stripped 0 bases from V and 12 bases from J, with 12 bases between. Germline lookup yields CDR1 MNHEY and CDR2 SMNVEV (reference sequence). In DNA, the CDR3 is TGTGCCAGCAGTTTATCGGTCAGGGTGGTACCCCTCCACTTT. This translates into CASSLSVRVVPLHF.

This clonotype was observed many times. The genes are TRBV5-1 and TRBJ2-3; TRBD1 might be the D (6 bases). Germline lookup yields CDR1 SGHRS and CDR2 YFSETQ. The CDR3 runs to 17 residues. V was pared by 6 bases and J by 2 bases, with 22 bases between. CDR3 DNA sequence: TGCGCCAGCACGCTTGGGATATCGGGACACTCCACAGATACGCAGTATTTT. Translation gives CASTLGISGHSTDTQYF.

This chain uses TRBV29-1 with TRBJ2-3, with unresolved D. Looked up from germline, CDR1 is SQVTM and CDR2 is ANQGSEA. The CDR3 extends over 15 amino acids. The V end lost 4 bases, the J end lost 0 bases, and 14 bases lay between the germline ends. The CDR3 here is CSVVQSPPSTDTQYF. In DNA form, the CDR3 reads TGCAGCGTTGTACAGAGCCCCCCCAGCACAGATACGCAGTATTTT.

J is TRBJ2-7 and V is TRBV7-8; D perhaps matches TRBD1 (6 bases). The CDR3 covers 13 residues. V was trimmed by 4 bases and J by 5 bases, leaving 12 bases between them. The germline V gene encodes CDR1 SGHVS and CDR2 FQNEAQ. The CDR3 region is CASSSQGPHEQYF. The CDR3 DNA is TGTGCCAGCAGCTCACAGGGTCCCCACGAGCAGTACTTC.